Listed here are 2 T cell receptor beta chains from one sample, sequenced in a study of T cells in Graves' hyperthyroidism and ophthalmopathy. RNA transcripts were the template for amplifying TCR beta CDR3 regions. First-round RT-PCR with HTBI primers amplified the TCR CDR3 region. TCRdb used MiXCR to reprocess the multiplex PCR reads, holding one entry per CDR3 protein. The sample has 690,000 or so distinct CDR3 sequences; around 20% are singletons. Sequencing input: blood. The receptors were sampled from a woman in her fifties or sixties with Graves' hyperthyroidism that later progressed to Graves' ophthalmopathy.

This clonotype was counted at least ten times. The chain couples TRBV12-3 or TRBV12-4 to TRBJ2-7, with 7 bases aligning to TRBD2. This CDR3 spans 14 amino acids. With V trimmed by 7 bases and J by 0 bases, 6 bases remained unmatched. The CDR3 region has the DNA TGTGCCAGCACCTTCGGGGGGAGCTCCTACGAGCAGTACTTC. Translation: CASTFGGSSYEQYF.

This clonotype was recorded a few times. This chain uses TRBV20-1 with TRBJ2-6; TRBD1 might be the D (5 bases). Trimming cost V 5 bases and J 4 bases, with 15 bases left between them. Germline-derived CDR1 and CDR2 are DFQATT and SNEGSKA (reference sequence). CDR3 length equals 15 residues. CDR3 in DNA: TGCAGTGCTTGGGCTGGGGCCGGCGGGGCCAACGTCCTGACTTTC. This translates into CSAWAGAGGANVLTF.